This record concerns one TCR beta chain sequence. These data belong to a study of blood T cell repertoires in COVID-19. At the level of the study: The United States, Italy and Spain provided the acute and convalescent COVID-19 samples. PBMCs, B-cell-depleted T cells, or T cells were the source of the cDNA or gDNA that made up the material.

Germline CDR1 SGHRS, CDR2 YFSETQ. Germline trimming cut 0 bases from V and 4 bases from J; bases unmatched to any gene: 6. The CDR3 is made up of 16 amino acids. Authors' data handling: How many nucleated cells were present was estimated from reference gene primer amplification. Assay: immunoSEQ multiplex PCR; the TCRdb copy retains only in-frame clones and omits some. The V and J calls and clone size were taken over from that table, and D and trimming were inferred from the DNA. The sample lists about 290,000 clones; 86% were seen once. This TCR was sampled from a woman aged 30 to 39 with active or convalescent COVID-19. The V call is TRBV5-1, the J call TRBJ2-3; TRBD2 aligns across 9 bases. Sequenced input: peripheral blood. The CDR3 DNA reads TGCGCCAGCAGCTTGGATGCTAGCGGGGTGGCAGATACGCAGTATTTT. Translating gives CASSLDASGVADTQYF.